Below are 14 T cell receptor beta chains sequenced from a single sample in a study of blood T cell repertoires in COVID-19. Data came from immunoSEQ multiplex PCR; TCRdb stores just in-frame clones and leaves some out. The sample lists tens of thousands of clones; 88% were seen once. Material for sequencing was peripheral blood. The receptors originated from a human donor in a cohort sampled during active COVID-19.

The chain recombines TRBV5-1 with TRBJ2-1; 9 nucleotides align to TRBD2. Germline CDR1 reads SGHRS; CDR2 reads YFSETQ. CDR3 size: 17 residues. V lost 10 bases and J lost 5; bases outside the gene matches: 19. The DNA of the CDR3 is TGCGCCCGCTGCTTGGGGGCGGGGGGGGCGGACAACAATGAGCAGTTCTTC. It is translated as CARCLGAGGADNNEQFF.

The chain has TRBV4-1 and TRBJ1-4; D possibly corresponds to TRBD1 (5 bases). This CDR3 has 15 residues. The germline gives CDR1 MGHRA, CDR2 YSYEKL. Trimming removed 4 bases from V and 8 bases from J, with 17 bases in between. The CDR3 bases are TGCGCCAGCAGCCTTGGAGTAGGGGCTTGGGAAAAACTGTTTTTT. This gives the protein CASSLGVGAWEKLFF.

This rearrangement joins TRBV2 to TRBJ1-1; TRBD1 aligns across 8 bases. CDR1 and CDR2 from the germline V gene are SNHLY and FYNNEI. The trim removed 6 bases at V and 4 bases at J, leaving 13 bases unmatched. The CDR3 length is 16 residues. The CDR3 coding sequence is TGTGCCAGCAGGGCAGGGGGCCCCGGGGGTGGCACTGAAGCTTTCTTT. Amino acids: CASRAGGPGGGTEAFF.

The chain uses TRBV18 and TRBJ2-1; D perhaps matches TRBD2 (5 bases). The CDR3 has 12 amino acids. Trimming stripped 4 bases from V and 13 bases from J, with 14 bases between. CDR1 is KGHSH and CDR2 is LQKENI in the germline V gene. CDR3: CASSLPGLHQFF. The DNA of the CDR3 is TGTGCCAGCTCACTACCCGGACTGCACCAGTTCTTC.

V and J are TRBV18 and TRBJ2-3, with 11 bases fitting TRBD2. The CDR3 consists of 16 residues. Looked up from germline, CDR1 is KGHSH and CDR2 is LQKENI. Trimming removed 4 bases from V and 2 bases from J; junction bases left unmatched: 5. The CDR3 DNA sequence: TGTGCCAGCTCACAACGGACTAGCGGGTACACAGATACGCAGTATTTT. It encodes CASSQRTSGYTDTQYF. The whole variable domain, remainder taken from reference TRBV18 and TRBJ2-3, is NAGVMQNPRHLVRRRGQEARLRCSPMKGHSHVYWYRQLPEEGLKFMVYLQKENIIDESGMPKERFSAEFPKEGPSILRIQQVVRGDSAAYFCASSQRTSGYTDTQYFGPGTRLTVL.

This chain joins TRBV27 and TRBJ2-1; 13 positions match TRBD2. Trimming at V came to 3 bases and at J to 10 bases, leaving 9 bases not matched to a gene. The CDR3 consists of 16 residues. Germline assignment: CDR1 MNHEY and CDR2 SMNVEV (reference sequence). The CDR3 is CASSFGTSGAIWEQFF. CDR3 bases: TGTGCCAGCAGTTTTGGGACTAGCGGGGCGATTTGGGAGCAGTTCTTC.

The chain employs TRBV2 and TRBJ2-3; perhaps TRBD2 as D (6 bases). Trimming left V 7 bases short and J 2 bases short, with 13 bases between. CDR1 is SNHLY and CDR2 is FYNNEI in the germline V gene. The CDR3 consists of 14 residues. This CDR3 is CASTWDSHTDTQYF. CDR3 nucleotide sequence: TGTGCCAGCACTTGGGACTCCCACACAGATACGCAGTATTTT.

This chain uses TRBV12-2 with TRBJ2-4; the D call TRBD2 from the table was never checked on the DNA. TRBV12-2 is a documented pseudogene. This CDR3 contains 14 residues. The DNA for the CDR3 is TGTGCAAGTCTCTCCGAGGAGGTCAAAAACATTCAGTACTTC. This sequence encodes CASLSEEVKNIQYF.

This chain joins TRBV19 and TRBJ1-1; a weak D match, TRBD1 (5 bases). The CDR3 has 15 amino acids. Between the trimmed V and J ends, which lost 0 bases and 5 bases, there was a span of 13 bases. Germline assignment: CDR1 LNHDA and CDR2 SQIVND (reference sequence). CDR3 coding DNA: TGTGCCAGTAGTATAGATCAAGGGGCATATACTGAAGCTTTCTTT. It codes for CASSIDQGAYTEAFF.

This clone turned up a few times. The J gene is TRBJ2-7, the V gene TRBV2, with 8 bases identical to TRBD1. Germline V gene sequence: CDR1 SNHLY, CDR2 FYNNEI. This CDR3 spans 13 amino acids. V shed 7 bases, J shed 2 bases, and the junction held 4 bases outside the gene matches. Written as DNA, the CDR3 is TGTGCCAGCAAAGGACAGGGCGCCTACGAGCAGTACTTC. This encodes CASKGQGAYEQYF.

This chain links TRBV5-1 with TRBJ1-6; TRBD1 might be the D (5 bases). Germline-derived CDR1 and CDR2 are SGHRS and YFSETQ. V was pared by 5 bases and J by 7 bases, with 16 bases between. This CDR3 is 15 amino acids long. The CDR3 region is CASRNADSLNSPLHF. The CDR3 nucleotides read TGCGCCAGCAGAAACGCCGACAGCCTAAATTCACCCCTCCACTTT.

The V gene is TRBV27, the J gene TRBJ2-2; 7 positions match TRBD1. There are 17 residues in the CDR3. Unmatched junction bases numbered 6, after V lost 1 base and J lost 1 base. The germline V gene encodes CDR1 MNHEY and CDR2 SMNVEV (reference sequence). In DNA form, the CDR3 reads TGTGCCAGCAGTTTATACTCTACAGGGGAGAACACCGGGGAGCTGTTTTTT. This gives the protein CASSLYSTGENTGELFF.

The CDR3 sequence: CASSPPTGGAYNEQFF. The CDR3, as DNA: TGTGCCAGCAGCCCCCCGACAGGGGGCGCCTACAATGAGCAGTTCTTC. The V call is TRBV7-9, the J call TRBJ2-1; 10 bases align to TRBD1. The CDR3 is made up of 16 amino acids. Germline CDR1 SEHNR, CDR2 FQNEAQ (reference sequence). Trimming cost V 5 bases and J 2 bases; bases outside gene matches: 6.

CDR3 loop: CASSYPTGDPSTLHF. The CDR3 coding sequence is TGTGCCAGCAGCTATCCAACAGGGGACCCGAGTACCCTCCACTTT. The chain has TRBV5-6 and TRBJ1-6; 7 positions agree with TRBD1. CDR3 length: 15 residues. Germline assignment: CDR1 SGHDT and CDR2 YYEEEE. After removal of 3 bases from V and 14 bases from J, the junction contained 14 bases not matched to a gene.